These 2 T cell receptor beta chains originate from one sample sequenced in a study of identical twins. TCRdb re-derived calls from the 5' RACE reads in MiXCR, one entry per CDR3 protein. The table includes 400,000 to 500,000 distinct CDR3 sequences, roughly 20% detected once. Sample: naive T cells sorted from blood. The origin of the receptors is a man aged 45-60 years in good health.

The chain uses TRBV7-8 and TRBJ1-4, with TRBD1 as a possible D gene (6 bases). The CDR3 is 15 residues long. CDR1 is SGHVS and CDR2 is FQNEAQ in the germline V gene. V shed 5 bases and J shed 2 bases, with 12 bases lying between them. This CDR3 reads CASSPNRVTNEKLFF. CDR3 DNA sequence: TGTGCCAGCAGCCCCAACAGGGTTACTAATGAAAAACTGTTTTTT.

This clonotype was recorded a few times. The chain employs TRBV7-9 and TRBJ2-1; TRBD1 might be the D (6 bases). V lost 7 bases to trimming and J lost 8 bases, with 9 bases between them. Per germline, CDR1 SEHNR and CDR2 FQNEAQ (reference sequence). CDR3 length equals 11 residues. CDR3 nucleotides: TGTGCCAGCAACAGGGTCCATGAGCAGTTCTTC. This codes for CASNRVHEQFF.